The clone carrying this TCR beta chain showed up many times. The antigen remains undetermined. This sample is drawn from a study of neurological immune-mediated disorders. This CDR3 is built from 12 residues. V was cut by 5 bases and J by 6 bases, with 10 bases left in between. CDR1 is SGDLS, CDR2 YYNGEE, per germline. Whole-study findings and limits: HTLV-1-associated myelopathy led in TCR clonal expansion, while multiple sclerosis ranked lowest, below healthy controls.

Each TCR transcript was tagged with a 10-nucleotide random UMI during 5'RACE. Via MiXCR, TCRdb re-called the 5' RACE reads, giving one row per CDR3 protein. The sample lists about 24,000 distinct CDR3 sequences, around 15% occurring once. Unsorted libraries came from 2 million PBMCs stored at -80 °C. J is TRBJ2-3 and V is TRBV9, with D possibly being TRBD2 (6 bases). Source material: PBMCs. The source is a woman aged 40 to 50 with HTLV-1-associated myelopathy (HAM/TSP). The CDR3 spells CASRDAGDTQYF. In nucleotides, the CDR3 is TGTGCCAGCAGGGATGCGGGGGATACGCAGTATTTT. The full variable domain, with the rest looked up from reference TRBV9 and TRBJ2-3, is DSGVTQTPKHLITATGQRVTLRCSPRSGDLSVYWYQQSLDQGLQFLIQYYNGEERAKGNILERFSAQQFPDLHSELNLSSLELGDSALYFCASRDAGDTQYFGPGTRLTVL.